The TCR beta chain described here comes from a study of cytomegalovirus exposure and HLA in healthy donors. Findings and caveats of the study: An observed cluster of highly shared sequence variants was recorded as a likely sequencing artifact.

Regarding this clone: Antigen: not known.

The study ran its PCR with 60 Vbeta and 13 Jbeta primers. TCRdb's copy holds only in-frame clones and misses some; the assay was immunoSEQ multiplex PCR. The data contain 95,000 to 150,000 clones, roughly 80% of them singletons. V trimming: 5 bases; J trimming: 2 bases; junction bases outside the gene matches: 8. The CDR3 sequence is 15 residues long. Germline CDR1 and CDR2: SEHNR and FQNEAQ (reference sequence). The chain is built from TRBV7-9 and TRBJ1-2, with 7 bases lining up with TRBD1. The origin of this receptor is a young woman in good health and CMV-seronegative. Sequenced material: PBMCs. Written as DNA, the CDR3 is TGTGCCAGCAGCCTGGGGCAGGGGGGAAACTATGGCTACACCTTC. This sequence encodes CASSLGQGGNYGYTF.